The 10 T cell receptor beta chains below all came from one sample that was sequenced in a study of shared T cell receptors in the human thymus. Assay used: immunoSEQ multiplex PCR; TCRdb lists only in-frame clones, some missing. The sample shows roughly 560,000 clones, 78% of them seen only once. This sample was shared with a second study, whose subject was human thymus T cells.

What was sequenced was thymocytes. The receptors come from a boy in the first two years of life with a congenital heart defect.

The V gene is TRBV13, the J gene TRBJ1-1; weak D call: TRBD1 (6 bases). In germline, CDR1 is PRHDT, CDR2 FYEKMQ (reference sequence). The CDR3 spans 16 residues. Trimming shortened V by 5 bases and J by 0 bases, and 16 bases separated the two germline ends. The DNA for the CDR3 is TGTGCCAGCAGCCACGGACAGCAACCCATGAACACTGAAGCTTTCTTT. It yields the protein CASSHGQQPMNTEAFF.

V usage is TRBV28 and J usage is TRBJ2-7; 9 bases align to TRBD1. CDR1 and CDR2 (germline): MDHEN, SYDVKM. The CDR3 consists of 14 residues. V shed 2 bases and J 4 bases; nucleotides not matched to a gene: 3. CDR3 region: CASSLGDRVYEQYF. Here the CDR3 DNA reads TGTGCCAGCAGTTTAGGGGACAGGGTGTACGAGCAGTACTTC.

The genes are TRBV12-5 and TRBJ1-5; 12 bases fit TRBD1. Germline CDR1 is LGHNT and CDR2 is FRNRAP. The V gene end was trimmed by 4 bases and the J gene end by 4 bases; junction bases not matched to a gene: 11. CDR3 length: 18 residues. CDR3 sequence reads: CASGYRDRGLDGNQPQHF. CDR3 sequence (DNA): TGTGCTAGTGGTTACCGGGACAGGGGGCTTGACGGGAATCAGCCCCAGCATTTT.

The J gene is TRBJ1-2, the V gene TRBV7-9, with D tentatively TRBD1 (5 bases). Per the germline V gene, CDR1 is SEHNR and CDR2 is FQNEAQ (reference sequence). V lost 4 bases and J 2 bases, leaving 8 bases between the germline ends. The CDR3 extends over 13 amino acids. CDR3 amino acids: CASSSRQNYGYTF. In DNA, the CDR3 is TGTGCCAGCAGCTCCCGACAGAACTATGGCTACACCTTC.

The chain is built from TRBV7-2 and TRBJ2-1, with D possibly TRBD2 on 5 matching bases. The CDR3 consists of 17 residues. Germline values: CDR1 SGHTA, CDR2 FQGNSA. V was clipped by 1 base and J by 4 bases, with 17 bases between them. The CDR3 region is CASSLELGASTYNEQFF. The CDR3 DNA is TGTGCCAGCAGCTTAGAACTCGGAGCTAGCACGTACAATGAGCAGTTCTTC.

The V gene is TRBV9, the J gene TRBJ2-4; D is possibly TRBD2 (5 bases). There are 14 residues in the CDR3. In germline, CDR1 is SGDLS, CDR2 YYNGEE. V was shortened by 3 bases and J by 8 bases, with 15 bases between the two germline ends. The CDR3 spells CASSGLTRGYIQYF. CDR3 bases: TGTGCCAGCAGCGGCCTGACCCGAGGGTACATTCAGTACTTC. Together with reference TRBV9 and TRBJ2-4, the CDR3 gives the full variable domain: DSGVTQTPKHLITATGQRVTLRCSPRSGDLSVYWYQQSLDQGLQFLIQYYNGEERAKGNILERFSAQQFPDLHSELNLSSLELGDSALYFCASSGLTRGYIQYFGAGTRLSVL.

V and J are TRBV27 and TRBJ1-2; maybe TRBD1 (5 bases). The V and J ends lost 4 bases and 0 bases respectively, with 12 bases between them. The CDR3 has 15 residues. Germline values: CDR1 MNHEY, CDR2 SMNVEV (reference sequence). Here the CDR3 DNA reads TGTGCCAGCAGTTCCCAGGCGACAGCTAACTATGGCTACACCTTC. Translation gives CASSSQATANYGYTF.

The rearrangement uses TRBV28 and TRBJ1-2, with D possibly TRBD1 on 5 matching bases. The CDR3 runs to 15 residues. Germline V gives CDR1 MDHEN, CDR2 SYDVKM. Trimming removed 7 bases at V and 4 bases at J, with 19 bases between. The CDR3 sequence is CASTPGSTAFYGYTF. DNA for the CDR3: TGTGCCAGCACCCCTGGGTCGACAGCTTTCTATGGCTACACCTTC.

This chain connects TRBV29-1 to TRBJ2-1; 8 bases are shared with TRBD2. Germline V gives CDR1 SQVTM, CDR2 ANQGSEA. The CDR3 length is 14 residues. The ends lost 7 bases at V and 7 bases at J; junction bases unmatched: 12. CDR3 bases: TGCAGCGGGCCCAAGCGGGAGAACTCAAATGAGCAGTTCTTC. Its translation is CSGPKRENSNEQFF.

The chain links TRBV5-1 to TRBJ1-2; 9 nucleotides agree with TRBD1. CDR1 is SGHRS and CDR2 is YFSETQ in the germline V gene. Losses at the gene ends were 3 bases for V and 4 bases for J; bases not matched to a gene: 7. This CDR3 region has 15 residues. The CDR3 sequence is CASSYPGQGTYGYTF. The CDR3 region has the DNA TGCGCCAGCAGCTACCCGGGACAGGGAACCTATGGCTACACCTTC.